A selection of T cell receptor beta chains follows, all from one sample in a study of beta chain features in type 1 diabetes. Clones were read by immunoSEQ multiplex PCR, and TCRdb kept only the in-frame ones, dropping some. The data contain over 150,000 clones, 7.8% of them singletons. Source material: central memory CD4+ T cells from blood. These receptors came from a woman in her forties with type 1 diabetes. Both conserved end residues are part of each CDR3. D genes are given only for firm matches. The listing skips clone size in some rows; elsewhere it reads once, few, many or a size class.

TRBJ1-5 | few | TRBV18 | TRBD1 | TGTGCCAGCTCACCTATGGCAGGGGGAGATCAGCCCCAGCATTTT | CASSPMAGGDQPQHF
TRBJ2-7 | . | TRBV5-1 | . | TGCGCCAGCAGCTTGGGGCAGATTTACTACGAGCAGTACTTC | CASSLGQIYYEQYF
TRBJ1-1 | few | TRBV18 | . | TGTGCCAGCTCACTAACTGCGGGGGGAGAAGCTTTCTTT | CASSLTAGGEAFF
TRBJ1-1 | . | TRBV9 | TRBD1 | TGTGCCAGCAGCGCCCCGGGACAGGGTCACACTGAAGCTTTCTTT | CASSAPGQGHTEAFF
TRBJ1-1 | few | TRBV6-6 | TRBD1 | TGTGCCAGCAGTTACCGGGGACAGGGGAACACTGAAGCTTTCTTT | CASSYRGQGNTEAFF
TRBJ1-3 | many | TRBV4-3 | TRBD1 | TGCGCCAGCAGCCAAACCCGGGACAGTACTGGAAACACCATATATTTT | CASSQTRDSTGNTIYF
TRBJ1-2 | . | TRBV28 | . | TGTGCCAGCAGTTTGGAGCGCGGGGGACGGTCGAGCTATGGCTACACCTTC | CASSLERGGRSSYGYTF
TRBJ1-2 | few | TRBV5-1 | . | TGCGCCAGCAGCTCGGACAGCTATGGCTACACCTTC | CASSSDSYGYTF
TRBJ2-2 | few | TRBV9 | . | TGTGCCAGCAGCGTAGATTGGACAGCTTCCACCGGGGAGCTGTTTTTT | CASSVDWTASTGELFF
TRBJ2-7 | . | TRBV5-6 | TRBD1 | TGTGCCAGCAGCCCGACGACAGGGGCCGGAGGCGAGCAGTACTTC | CASSPTTGAGGEQYF
TRBJ1-5 | many | TRBV15 | . | TGTGCCACCAGCAGTCCACGGGGGGAGCCCCAGCATTTT | CATSSPRGEPQHF
TRBJ1-1 | . | TRBV18 | TRBD1 | TGTGCCAGCTCACCGCAGGGGGCAAAGAACACTGAAGCTTTCTTT | CASSPQGAKNTEAFF
TRBJ2-3 | few | TRBV7-8 | TRBD1 | TGTGCCAGCAGCAAAAAGGGACAGGGGACCACAGATACGCAGTATTTT | CASSKKGQGTTDTQYF
TRBJ2-7 | . | TRBV11-2 | . | TGTGCCAGCAGCCACACCGGGACACAAGACTTC | CASSHTGTQDF
TRBJ2-7 | few | TRBV6-6 | . | TGTGCCAGCACCTCAGGGGTCCGAGGCTACGAGCAGTACTTC | CASTSGVRGYEQYF
TRBJ2-7 | . | TRBV13 | TRBD2 | TGTGCCAGCAGCTTCTCGATCGGCACTAGCGGATATTACGAGCAGTACTTC | CASSFSIGTSGYYEQYF
TRBJ1-4 | few | TRBV9 | TRBD1 | TGTGCCAGCAGCTCAGACCAGGGGGCGAGCGAAAAACTGTTTTTT | CASSSDQGASEKLFF
TRBJ2-5 | . | TRBV11-2 | . | TGTGCCAGCAGCTTAGATCTAGTCCAAGAGACCCAGTACTTC | CASSLDLVQETQYF
TRBJ1-1 | . | TRBV19 | . | TGTGCCAGTAGATACCAGGTTAACACTGAAGCTTTCTTT | CASRYQVNTEAFF
TRBJ2-5 | few | TRBV9 | . | TGTGCCAGCAGCGTAGACTCGGCGGGTGGCTCCCAAGAGACCCAGTACTTC | CASSVDSAGGSQETQYF
TRBJ2-1 | . | TRBV7-2 | TRBD1 | TGTGCCAGCAGCCATTCCAGGGGGAATGAGCAGTTCTTC | CASSHSRGNEQFF
TRBJ2-3 | . | TRBV9 | TRBD1 | TGTGCCAGCACCGGACAGGTCACAGATACGCAGTATTTT | CASTGQVTDTQYF
TRBJ2-2 | . | TRBV5-4 | . | TGTGCCAGCAGTCCGCCGGGGGATCCGAACACCGGGGAGCTGTTTTTT | CASSPPGDPNTGELFF
TRBJ2-5 | many | TRBV29-1 | . | TGCAGCGTTGACAGTCAAGAGACCCAGTACTTC | CSVDSQETQYF
TRBJ2-5 | . | TRBV28 | TRBD1 | TGTGCCAGCAGCCGTGACAGGGGGCTGAAGGAGACCCAGTACTTC | CASSRDRGLKETQYF
TRBJ1-4 | few | TRBV5-1 | TRBD1 | TGCGCCAGCAGCCCGGCCGGGACAGGGCGGGAAAAACTGTTTTTT | CASSPAGTGREKLFF
TRBJ2-1 | once | TRBV19 | TRBD2 | TGTGCCAGTAGTATAAGAGCGGGAGGGACCAATGAGCAGTTCTTC | CASSIRAGGTNEQFF
TRBJ1-1 | . | TRBV27 | . | TGTGCCAGCAGTCGAACAAGGAACACTGAAGCTTTCTTT | CASSRTRNTEAFF
TRBJ2-1 | . | TRBV30 | TRBD1 | TGTGCCTGGAGTGGAGGACAGGGAGTAAATGAGCAGTTCTTC | CAWSGGQGVNEQFF
TRBJ2-5 | . | TRBV10-3 | TRBD1 | TGTGCCATCAGTGAAGGGACAGGGGGTATAGAGACCCAGTACTTC | CAISEGTGGIETQYF
TRBJ2-3 | many | TRBV5-6 | TRBD2 | TGTGCCAGCAGCTTGAGCCCTAGCGGGGGGTCCACAGATACGCAGTATTTT | CASSLSPSGGSTDTQYF
TRBJ2-1 | . | TRBV2 | . | TGTGCCAGCAGTGAGGTGGACCGGGGAGAGCAGTTCTTC | CASSEVDRGEQFF
TRBJ2-5 | . | TRBV9 | . | TGTGCCAGCAGCGTGGGACTTCTCGGTCGGGAGACCCAGTACTTC | CASSVGLLGRETQYF
TRBJ1-5 | . | TRBV7-2 | TRBD1 | TGTGCCAGCAGCTCGCAGACAGGGATCGGCAATCAGCCCCAGCATTTT | CASSSQTGIGNQPQHF
TRBJ2-1 | . | TRBV29-1 | . | TGCAGCGTTGAACCAGGTTCCAATGAGCAGTTCTTC | CSVEPGSNEQFF
TRBJ1-2 | . | TRBV2 | . | TGTGCCAGCAGCGTCTCAGGGGTGGGTGGCTACACCTTC | CASSVSGVGGYTF
TRBJ2-1 | few | TRBV5-6 | TRBD1 | TGTGCCAGCAGCCCGGGACAGAAGAATGAGCAGTTCTTC | CASSPGQKNEQFF
TRBJ1-2 | few | TRBV9 | . | TGTGCCAGCAGCGCAGGGCTTGGCTACACCTTC | CASSAGLGYTF
TRBJ1-2 | few | TRBV13 | TRBD1 | TGTGCCAGCAGCTTAGGCCCGGCAGGGGGTTATGGCTACACCTTC | CASSLGPAGGYGYTF
TRBJ2-1 | few | TRBV5-1 | . | TGCGCCAGCGGCCCTGGGGGGAGCGGGTTCTCCTACAATGAGCAGTTCTTC | CASGPGGSGFSYNEQFF
TRBJ2-7 | few | TRBV5-1 | TRBD1 | TGCGCCAGCAGCTTGATAGGACAGGCCGGCGGAGAGCAGTACTTC | CASSLIGQAGGEQYF
TRBJ2-7 | . | TRBV7-6 | TRBD2 | TGTGCCAGCAGCCAAACGGGGGGGACCTACGAGCAGTACTTC | CASSQTGGTYEQYF
TRBJ1-2 | few | TRBV18 | . | TGTGCCAGCTCGGGACTCGGCCACGTAGGCTACACCTTC | CASSGLGHVGYTF
TRBJ2-2 | . | TRBV5-1 | TRBD2 | TGCGCCAGCAGCTTGACGGGAGGGCTTCCCACCGGGGAGCTGTTTTTT | CASSLTGGLPTGELFF
TRBJ2-2 | few | TRBV19 | . | TGTGCCAGTTTTCGTGGGGGCAGCGCCACCGGGGAGCTGTTTTTT | CASFRGGSATGELFF
TRBJ2-7 | . | TRBV7-3 | TRBD2 | TGTGCCAGCAGCTCTGAGCGGGGCGAGCAGTACTTC | CASSSERGEQYF
TRBJ1-5 | few | TRBV7-9 | TRBD1 | TGTGCCAGCAGCCTGGACAGGGTTCAGCCCCAGCATTTT | CASSLDRVQPQHF
TRBJ1-1 | few | TRBV11-1 | . | TGTGCCACTAAAAGGAGCGCCTTGAACACTGAAGCTTTCTTT | CATKRSALNTEAFF
TRBJ2-7 | . | TRBV18 | TRBD1 | TGTGCCAGCTCACTAGGACAGGGGCGAGGAGGATCCGAGCAGTACTTC | CASSLGQGRGGSEQYF
TRBJ2-3 | . | TRBV7-9 | TRBD1 | TGTGCCAGCAGCAAACACAGGGGGGCAGATACGCAGTATTTT | CASSKHRGADTQYF
TRBJ2-6 | few | TRBV28 | TRBD1 | TGTGCCAGCAGTGAAACCGGGACAGGTTCCCGCTCTGGGGCCAACGTCCTGACTTTC | CASSETGTGSRSGANVLTF
TRBJ2-1 | few | TRBV19 | TRBD2 | TGTGCCAGTAGTACTTCACTAGCGTCGAGCTCCTACAATGAGCAGTTCTTC | CASSTSLASSSYNEQFF
TRBJ2-5 | many | TRBV5-4 | . | TGTGCCAGCAGCTTTCAGATCCAAGAGACCCAGTACTTC | CASSFQIQETQYF
TRBJ2-3 | . | TRBV7-3 | TRBD2 | TGTGCCAGCAGCTTAATACGGACTAGCGGCACAGATACGCAGTATTTT | CASSLIRTSGTDTQYF
TRBJ2-2 | few | TRBV9 | . | TGTGCCAGCAGCGTCCGGGTCGCCGGGGAGCTGTTTTTT | CASSVRVAGELFF